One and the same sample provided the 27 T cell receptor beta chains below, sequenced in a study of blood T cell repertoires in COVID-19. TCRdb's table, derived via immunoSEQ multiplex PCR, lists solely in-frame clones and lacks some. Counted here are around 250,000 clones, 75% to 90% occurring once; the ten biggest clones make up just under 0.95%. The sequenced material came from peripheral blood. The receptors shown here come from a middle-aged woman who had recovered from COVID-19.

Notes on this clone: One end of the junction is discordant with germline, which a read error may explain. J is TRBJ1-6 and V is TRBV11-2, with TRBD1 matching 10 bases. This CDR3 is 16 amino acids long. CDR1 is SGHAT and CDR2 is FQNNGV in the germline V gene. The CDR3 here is CASSLEWDRGGSPLHF. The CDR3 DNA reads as TGTGCCAGCAGCCTAGAGTGGGACAGGGGCGGCTCACCCCTCCACTTT.

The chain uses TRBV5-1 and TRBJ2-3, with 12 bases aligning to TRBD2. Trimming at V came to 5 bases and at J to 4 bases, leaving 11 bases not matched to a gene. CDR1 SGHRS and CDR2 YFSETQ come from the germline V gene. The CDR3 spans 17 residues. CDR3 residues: CASSDGLAGFGADTQYF. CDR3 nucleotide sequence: TGCGCCAGCAGTGACGGACTAGCGGGATTTGGTGCAGATACGCAGTATTTT.

CDR3: CAWSGGQSTEAFF. CDR3 bases: TGTGCCTGGAGTGGTGGACAATCGACTGAAGCTTTCTTT. This chain connects TRBV30 to TRBJ1-1; D is perhaps TRBD1 (5 bases). The CDR3 runs to 13 residues. V shed 1 base and J shed 5 bases, with 11 bases lying between them. CDR1 and CDR2 (germline): GTSNPN, SVGIG (reference sequence).

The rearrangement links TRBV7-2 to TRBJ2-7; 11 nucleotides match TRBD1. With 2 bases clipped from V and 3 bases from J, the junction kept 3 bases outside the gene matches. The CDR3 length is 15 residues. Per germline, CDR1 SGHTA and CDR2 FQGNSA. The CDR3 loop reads CASSLQGQGGYEQYF. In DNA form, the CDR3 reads TGTGCCAGCAGCTTACAGGGACAGGGGGGCTACGAGCAGTACTTC.

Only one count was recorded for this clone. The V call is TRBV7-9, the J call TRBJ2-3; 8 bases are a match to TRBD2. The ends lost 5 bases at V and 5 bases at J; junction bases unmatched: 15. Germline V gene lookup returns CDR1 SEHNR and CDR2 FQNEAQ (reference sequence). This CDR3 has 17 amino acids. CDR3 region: CASSGEGAGTSLDTQYF. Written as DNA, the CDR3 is TGTGCCAGCAGCGGAGAGGGAGCCGGGACTAGTCTAGATACGCAGTATTTT.

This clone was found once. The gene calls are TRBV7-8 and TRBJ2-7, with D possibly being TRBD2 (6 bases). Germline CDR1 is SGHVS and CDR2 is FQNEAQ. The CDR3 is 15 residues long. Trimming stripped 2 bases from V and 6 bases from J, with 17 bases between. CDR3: CASSLIGGAPGEQYF. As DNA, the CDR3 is TGTGCCAGCAGCTTAATTGGAGGGGCTCCTGGCGAGCAGTACTTC. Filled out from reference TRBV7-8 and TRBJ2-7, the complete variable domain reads GAGVSQSPRYKVAKRGQDVALRCDPISGHVSLFWYQQALGQGPEFLTYFQNEAQLDKSGLPSDRFFAERPEGSVSTLKIQRTQQEDSAVYLCASSLIGGAPGEQYFGPGTRLTVT.

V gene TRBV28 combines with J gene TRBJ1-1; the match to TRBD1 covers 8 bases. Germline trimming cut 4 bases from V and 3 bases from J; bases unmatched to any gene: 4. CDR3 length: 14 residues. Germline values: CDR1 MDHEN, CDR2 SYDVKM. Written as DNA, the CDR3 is TGTGCCAGCAGTTCCGCGACAGGGGACACTGAAGCTTTCTTT. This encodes CASSSATGDTEAFF.

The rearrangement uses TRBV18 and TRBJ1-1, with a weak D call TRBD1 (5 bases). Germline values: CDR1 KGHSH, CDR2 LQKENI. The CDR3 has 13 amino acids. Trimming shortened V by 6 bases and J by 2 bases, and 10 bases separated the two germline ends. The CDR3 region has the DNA TGTGCCAGCTCCTCGCAGGGCAACACTGAAGCTTTCTTT. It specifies CASSSQGNTEAFF. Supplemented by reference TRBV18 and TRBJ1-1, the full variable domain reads NAGVMQNPRHLVRRRGQEARLRCSPMKGHSHVYWYRQLPEEGLKFMVYLQKENIIDESGMPKERFSAEFPKEGPSILRIQQVVRGDSAAYFCASSSQGNTEAFFGQGTRLTVV.

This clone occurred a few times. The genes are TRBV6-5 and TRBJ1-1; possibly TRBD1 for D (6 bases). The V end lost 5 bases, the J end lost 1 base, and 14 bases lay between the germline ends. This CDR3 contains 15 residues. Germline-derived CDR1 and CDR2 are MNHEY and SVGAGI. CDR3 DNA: TGTGCCAGCAGTCTTACTCACAGGGCGAACACTGAAGCTTTCTTT. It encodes CASSLTHRANTEAFF.

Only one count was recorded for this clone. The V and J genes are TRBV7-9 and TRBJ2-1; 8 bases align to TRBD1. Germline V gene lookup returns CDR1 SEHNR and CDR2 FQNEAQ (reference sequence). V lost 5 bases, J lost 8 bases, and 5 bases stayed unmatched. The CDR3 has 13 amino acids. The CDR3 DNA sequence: TGTGCCAGCAGCCAGGGGGCGTGGGATGAGCAGTTCTTC. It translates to CASSQGAWDEQFF.

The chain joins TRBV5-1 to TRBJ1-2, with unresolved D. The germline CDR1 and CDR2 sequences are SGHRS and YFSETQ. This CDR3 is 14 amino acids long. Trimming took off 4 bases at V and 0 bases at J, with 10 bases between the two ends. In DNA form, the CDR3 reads TGCGCCAGCAGCCGGGATACCGCTAACTATGGCTACACCTTC. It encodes CASSRDTANYGYTF.

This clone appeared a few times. This chain's CDR3 is CASSLEEGSSYEQYF. CDR3 DNA: TGTGCCAGCAGCTTAGAGGAGGGCAGCTCCTACGAGCAGTACTTC. The chain links TRBV7-9 to TRBJ2-7; tentative D call: TRBD2 (6 bases). Trimming shortened V by 1 base and J by 0 bases, and 10 bases separated the two germline ends. The CDR3 sequence is 15 residues long. The germline CDR1 and CDR2 sequences are SEHNR and FQNEAQ (reference sequence).

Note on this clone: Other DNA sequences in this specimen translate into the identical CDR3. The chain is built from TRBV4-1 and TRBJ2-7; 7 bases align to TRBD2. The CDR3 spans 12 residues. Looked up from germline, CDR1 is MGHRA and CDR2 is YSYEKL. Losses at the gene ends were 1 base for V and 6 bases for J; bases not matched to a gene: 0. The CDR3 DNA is TGCGCCAGCAGCCAAGGCGGGGGCGAGCAGTACTTC. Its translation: CASSQGGGEQYF.

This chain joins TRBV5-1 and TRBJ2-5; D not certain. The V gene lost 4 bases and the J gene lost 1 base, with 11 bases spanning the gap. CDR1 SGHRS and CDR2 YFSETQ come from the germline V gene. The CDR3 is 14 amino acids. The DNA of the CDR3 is TGCGCCAGCAGCCCCTGGCAGATCCAAGAGACCCAGTACTTC. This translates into CASSPWQIQETQYF.

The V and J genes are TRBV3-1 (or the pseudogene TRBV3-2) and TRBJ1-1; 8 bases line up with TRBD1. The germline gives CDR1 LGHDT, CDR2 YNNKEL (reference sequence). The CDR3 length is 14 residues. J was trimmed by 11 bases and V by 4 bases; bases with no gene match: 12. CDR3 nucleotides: TGTGCCAGCAGCCCAGGGGACGCACAGGGGGGGGCTTTCTTT. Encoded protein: CASSPGDAQGGAFF.

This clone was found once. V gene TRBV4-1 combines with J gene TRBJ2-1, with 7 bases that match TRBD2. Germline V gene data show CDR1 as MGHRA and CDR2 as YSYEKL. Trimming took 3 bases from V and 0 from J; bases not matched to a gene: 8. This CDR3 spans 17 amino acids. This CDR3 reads CASSQGGGASSYNEQFF. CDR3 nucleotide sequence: TGCGCCAGCAGCCAGGGGGGAGGGGCCTCCTCCTACAATGAGCAGTTCTTC.

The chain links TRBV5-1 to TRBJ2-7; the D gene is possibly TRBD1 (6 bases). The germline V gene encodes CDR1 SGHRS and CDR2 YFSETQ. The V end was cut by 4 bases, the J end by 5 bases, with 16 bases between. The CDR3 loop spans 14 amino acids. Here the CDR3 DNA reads TGCGCCAGCAGCACACGGACAGTCGACCACGAGCAGTACTTC. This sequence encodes CASSTRTVDHEQYF.

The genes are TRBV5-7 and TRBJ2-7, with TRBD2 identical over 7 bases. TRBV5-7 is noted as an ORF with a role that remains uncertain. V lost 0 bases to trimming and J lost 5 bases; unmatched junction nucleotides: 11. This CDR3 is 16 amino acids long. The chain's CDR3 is CASSLERRGFPHEQYF. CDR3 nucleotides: TGTGCCAGCAGCTTGGAGCGGCGGGGGTTCCCCCACGAGCAGTACTTC.

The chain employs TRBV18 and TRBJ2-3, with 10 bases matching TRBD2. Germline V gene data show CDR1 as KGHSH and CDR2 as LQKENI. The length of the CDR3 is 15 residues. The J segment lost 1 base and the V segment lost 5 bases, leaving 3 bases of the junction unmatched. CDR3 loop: CASSNGLAGTDTQYF. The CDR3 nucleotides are TGTGCCAGCTCAAACGGACTAGCGGGCACAGATACGCAGTATTTT.

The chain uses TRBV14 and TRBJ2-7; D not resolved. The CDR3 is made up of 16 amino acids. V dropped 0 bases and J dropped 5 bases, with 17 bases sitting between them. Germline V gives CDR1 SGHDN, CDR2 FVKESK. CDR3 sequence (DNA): TGTGCCAGCAGCCAAGATTTCCAGGAACAAACCCACGAGCAGTACTTC. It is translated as CASSQDFQEQTHEQYF.

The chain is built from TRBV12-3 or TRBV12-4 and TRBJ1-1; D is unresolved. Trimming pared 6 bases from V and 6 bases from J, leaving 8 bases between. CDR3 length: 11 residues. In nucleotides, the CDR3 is TGTGCCAGCAGCCTACGTTCTGAAGCTTTCTTT. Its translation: CASSLRSEAFF.

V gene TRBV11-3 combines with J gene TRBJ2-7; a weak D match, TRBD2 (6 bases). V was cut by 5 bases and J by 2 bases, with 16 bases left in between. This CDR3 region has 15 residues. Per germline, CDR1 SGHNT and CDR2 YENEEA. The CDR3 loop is CASSRGRDSAYEQYF. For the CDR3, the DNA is TGTGCCAGCAGCCGCGGTCGGGACTCAGCCTACGAGCAGTACTTC.

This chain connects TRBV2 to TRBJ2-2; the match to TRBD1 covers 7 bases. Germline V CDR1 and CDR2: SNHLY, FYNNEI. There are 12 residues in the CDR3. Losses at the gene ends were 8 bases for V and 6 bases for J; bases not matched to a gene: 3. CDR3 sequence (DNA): TGTGCCAGCGGGGGACAGTCCGGGGAGCTGTTTTTT. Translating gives CASGGQSGELFF.

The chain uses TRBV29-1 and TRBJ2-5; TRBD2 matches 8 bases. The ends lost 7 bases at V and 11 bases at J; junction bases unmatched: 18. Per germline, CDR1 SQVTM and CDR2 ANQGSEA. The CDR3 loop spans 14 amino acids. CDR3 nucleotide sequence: TGCAGCGGCCCACCCCGGGGGGGGCGGTATGGTCAGTACTTC. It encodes CSGPPRGGRYGQYF.

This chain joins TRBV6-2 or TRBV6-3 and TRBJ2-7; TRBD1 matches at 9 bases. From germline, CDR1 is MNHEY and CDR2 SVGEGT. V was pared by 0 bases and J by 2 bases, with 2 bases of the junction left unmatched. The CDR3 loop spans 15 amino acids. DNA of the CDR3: TGTGCCAGCAGTTACTCCGGGACAGGGACCTACGAGCAGTACTTC. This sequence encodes CASSYSGTGTYEQYF.

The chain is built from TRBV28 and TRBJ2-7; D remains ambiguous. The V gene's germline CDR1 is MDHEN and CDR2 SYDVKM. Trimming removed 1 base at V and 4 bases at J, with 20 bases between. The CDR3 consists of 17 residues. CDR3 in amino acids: CASSLSLTSVGGYEQYF. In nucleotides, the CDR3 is TGTGCCAGCAGTTTATCTTTGACATCCGTCGGTGGTTACGAGCAGTACTTC.

The DNA for the CDR3 is TGCAGCGCTAGACCGGGACAGGACTACAATGAGCAGTTCTTC. Translating it yields CSARPGQDYNEQFF. This rearrangement joins TRBV29-1 to TRBJ2-1; 8 bases fit TRBD1. Trimming at V came to 7 bases and at J to 3 bases, leaving 8 bases not matched to a gene. Germline CDR1 is SQVTM and CDR2 is ANQGSEA. This CDR3 spans 14 amino acids.